This TCR beta chain originates from a study of blood T cell repertoires in COVID-19. Turning to the study itself: The analysed material was cDNA or gDNA that came from T cells, B-cell-depleted T cells, or PBMCs.

Seattle enrolled patients during active infection and tracked them longitudinally. Original processing methods: Estimation of nucleated cell counts relied on the amplification of reference gene primers. Measured with immunoSEQ multiplex PCR; TCRdb has only the in-frame clones, and not every one. That table supplies the V and J calls and clone size; D and trimming were determined from the DNA. In the table there are some 300,000 clones, 75% to 90% of which are singletons. Germline CDR1 reads SGHVS; CDR2 reads FNYEAQ. Trimming removed 5 bases from V and 6 bases from J; junction bases left unmatched: 9. This CDR3 spans 14 amino acids.

This chain uses TRBV7-6 with TRBJ1-1; 7 nucleotides match TRBD1. Sequencing used peripheral blood. The TCR originated in a woman between 45 and 65 years old with COVID-19, enrolled during active disease. The CDR3 sequence: CASSPNRGTAEAFF. The CDR3 coding sequence is TGTGCCAGCAGCCCGAACAGGGGTACCGCTGAAGCTTTCTTT. Full variable domain (remainder filled in from reference TRBV7-6 and TRBJ1-1): GAGVSQSPRYKVTKRGQDVALRCDPISGHVSLYWYRQALGQGPEFLTYFNYEAQQDKSGLPNDRFSAERPEGSISTLTIQRTEQRDSAMYRCASSPNRGTAEAFFGQGTRLTVV.